This TCR beta chain comes out of a study of T cell repertoires in cytomegalovirus infection. Germline-derived CDR1 and CDR2 are MNHEY and SVGEGT. The trim removed 4 bases at V and 0 bases at J, leaving 7 bases unmatched. CDR3 length: 16 residues. Study-level points and caveats: Clonotype analysis showed dominance of the ex vivo response by HLA-C-restricted CMV-specific TCR beta clonotypes.

This clonotype was picked up many times. Its antigen is undetermined. TCRdb processed the reads anew with MiXCR; each CDR3 protein has one entry. Counted here are tens of thousands of distinct CDR3 sequences, 4% occurring once; the ten biggest clones make up around 22%. This chain connects TRBV6-2 or TRBV6-3 to TRBJ2-7; 9 nucleotides line up with TRBD2. The origin of this receptor is a human donor in good health (CMV status not recorded). Some clones in this sample may be carry-over from other donors' samples. Specimen: PBMCs. CDR3 loop: CASSFRLAVSSYEQYF. CDR3 in DNA: TGTGCCAGCAGTTTTCGACTAGCGGTCAGCTCCTACGAGCAGTACTTC.